These 5 T cell receptor beta chains share one sample of origin, sequenced in a study of response to subunit inactivated influenza vaccine. TCRdb re-derived calls from the RT-PCR reads in MiXCR, one entry per CDR3 protein. This table has around 600,000 distinct CDR3 sequences, about 11% appearing once. The sample also formed part of further work on T cells expressing NK-cell markers. This second study notes: As the method of synthesis, 5'RACE template switching with UMIs yielded TCR beta cDNA.

Sequenced here: PBMCs from blood, sampled on the day of vaccination. These receptor sequences come from a man aged 50 or older who received an inactivated influenza vaccine.

This clonotype was counted a few times. The chain couples TRBV18 to TRBJ2-2, with D tentatively TRBD2 (6 bases). In germline, CDR1 is KGHSH, CDR2 LQKENI. The V end was cut by 0 bases, the J end by 2 bases, with 13 bases between. There are 17 residues in the CDR3. The CDR3 bases are TGTGCCAGCTCACCACCCGTCGGGACTCCTAACACCGGGGAGCTGTTTTTT. This sequence encodes CASSPPVGTPNTGELFF.

The V gene is TRBV29-1, the J gene TRBJ1-2; tentatively, D is TRBD1 (5 bases). With 0 bases removed from V and 7 bases from J, the gap between germline ends came to 12 bases. This CDR3 contains 13 residues. Germline V lookup: CDR1 SQVTM, CDR2 ANQGSEA. CDR3 residues: CSVEDQGGPGYTF. CDR3 DNA sequence: TGCAGCGTTGAAGATCAGGGAGGGCCTGGCTACACCTTC.

This clonotype showed up just a few times. This chain's CDR3 is CARGTRELFNYGYTF. The CDR3 DNA reads as TGTGCCCGCGGGACCCGAGAATTGTTTAACTATGGCTACACCTTC. This chain connects TRBV2 to TRBJ1-2; weak D call: TRBD1 (5 bases). Germline V CDR1 and CDR2: SNHLY, FYNNEI. The CDR3 totals 15 residues. V shed 11 bases and J shed 1 base, with 20 bases lying between them.

The chain employs TRBV28 and TRBJ1-4; no clear D gene. The germline V gene has CDR1 MDHEN and CDR2 SYDVKM. V lost 7 bases, J lost 2 bases, and 11 bases lay in between. The CDR3 has 14 residues. CDR3 residues: CASKEGQTNEKLFF. CDR3 coding DNA: TGTGCCAGCAAAGAAGGCCAGACTAATGAAAAACTGTTTTTT. Full variable domain (outside the CDR3, taken from reference TRBV28 and TRBJ1-4): DVKVTQSSRYLVKRTGEKVFLECVQDMDHENMFWYRQDPGLGLRLIYFSYDVKMKEKGDIPEGYSVSREKKERFSLILESASTNQTSMYLCASKEGQTNEKLFFGSGTQLSVL.

This chain links TRBV5-1 with TRBJ2-7; D may be TRBD2 (6 bases). Trimming took 4 bases from V and 5 from J, leaving 13 bases between them. CDR3 size: 13 residues. Germline V gene lookup returns CDR1 SGHRS and CDR2 YFSETQ. CDR3: CASSPDGEDEQYF. The CDR3 region has the DNA TGCGCCAGCAGCCCGGACGGGGAGGACGAGCAGTACTTC.